What follows are 14 T cell receptor beta chains derived from one specimen sequenced in a study of cytomegalovirus exposure and HLA in healthy donors. The PCR used 60 Vbeta and 13 Jbeta primers. Repertoires were generated with immunoSEQ multiplex PCR, while TCRdb's copy carries only in-frame clones and drops some. Among about 140,000 clones listed, roughly 72% were seen once. The sequencing sample was made of PBMCs. The receptors were sampled from a man aged 35 to 55 in good health and CMV-seronegative.

The V call is TRBV6-1, the J call TRBJ2-3, with D maybe TRBD2 (5 bases). This CDR3 has 16 residues. V gave up 8 bases and J gave up 4 bases, with 22 bases separating them. The germline gives CDR1 MNHNS, CDR2 SASEGT. CDR3 coding DNA: TGTGCCAGCTTTGAAGGTACGGGGTGGATGGCAGATACGCAGTATTTT. It encodes CASFEGTGWMADTQYF.

The chain is built from TRBV27 and TRBJ2-3; 7 nucleotides match TRBD1. The CDR3 extends over 15 amino acids. Germline V CDR1 and CDR2: MNHEY, SMNVEV (reference sequence). The junction had 10 bases not matched to a gene; V was cut back by 8 bases and J by 2 bases. The CDR3 loop is CASGRRTGVTDTQYF. DNA of the CDR3: TGTGCCAGCGGAAGACGGACAGGAGTCACAGATACGCAGTATTTT.

J is TRBJ1-6 and V is TRBV9; TRBD1 matches at 10 bases. This CDR3 has 14 residues. The ends lost 7 bases at V and 6 bases at J; junction bases unmatched: 4. CDR1 SGDLS and CDR2 YYNGEE come from the germline V gene. This CDR3 reads CASFRDRGNSPLHF. The CDR3 nucleotides are TGTGCCAGCTTCCGGGACAGGGGTAATTCACCCCTCCACTTT. Variable domain in full (rest from reference TRBV9 and TRBJ1-6): DSGVTQTPKHLITATGQRVTLRCSPRSGDLSVYWYQQSLDQGLQFLIQYYNGEERAKGNILERFSAQQFPDLHSELNLSSLELGDSALYFCASFRDRGNSPLHFGNGTRLTVT.

The chain joins TRBV4-3 to TRBJ2-7; the D gene is possibly TRBD2 (6 bases). The V gene's germline CDR1 is LGHNA and CDR2 YSLEER. This CDR3 has 15 amino acids. V lost 4 bases and J lost 4, with 17 bases in between. CDR3 DNA: TGCGCCAGCAGCCGCCAGCTAGGACGGGAGTACGAGCAGTACTTC. Translating it yields CASSRQLGREYEQYF.

The chain joins TRBV7-9 to TRBJ2-7; D perhaps matches TRBD2 (6 bases). The CDR3 loop spans 13 amino acids. The germline V gene encodes CDR1 SEHNR and CDR2 FQNEAQ (reference sequence). Trimming left V 3 bases short and J 4 bases short, with 10 bases between. The CDR3 nucleotides read TGTGCCAGCAGCTTGGAGGGGAGATACGAGCAGTACTTC. Translation gives CASSLEGRYEQYF.

This chain joins TRBV10-2 and TRBJ2-3; D may be TRBD2 (5 bases). Trimming pared 4 bases from V and 6 bases from J, leaving 8 bases between. Germline CDR1 reads WSHSY; CDR2 reads SAAADI. This CDR3 comprises 12 residues. The CDR3 reads CASSGIADTQYF. As DNA, the CDR3 is TGCGCCAGCAGTGGAATAGCGGATACGCAGTATTTT.

DNA for the CDR3: TGTGCCAGCAGCTTAGCGCCAGGGGGTGACACTGAAGCTTTCTTT. This gives the protein CASSLAPGGDTEAFF. V gene TRBV7-6 combines with J gene TRBJ1-1; 7 bases line up with TRBD1. The CDR3 is made up of 15 amino acids. Per germline, CDR1 SGHVS and CDR2 FNYEAQ. Trimming removed 0 bases from V and 3 bases from J; junction bases left unmatched: 4.

CDR3 in amino acids: CASSQVNGYGYTF. In DNA form, the CDR3 reads TGCGCCAGCAGCCAAGTTAACGGTTATGGCTACACCTTC. The rearrangement uses TRBV4-3 and TRBJ1-2; D gene uncertain. The CDR3 runs to 13 residues. The ends were cut back, 1 base at V and 5 bases at J, with 8 bases in the middle. Germline V gene lookup returns CDR1 LGHNA and CDR2 YSLEER.

The chain carries TRBV5-1 and TRBJ2-1; D remains unclear. Trimming left V 5 bases short and J 7 bases short, with 7 bases between. The germline CDR1 and CDR2 sequences are SGHRS and YFSETQ. The CDR3 runs 11 residues. CDR3 sequence reads: CASSELNEQFF. CDR3 DNA sequence: TGCGCCAGCAGTGAGCTTAATGAGCAGTTCTTC.

The chain is built from TRBV19 and TRBJ2-1; weak D call: TRBD2 (6 bases). Deletions cut 8 bases from V and 9 bases from J, with 14 bases between. The length of the CDR3 is 12 residues. Germline lookup yields CDR1 LNHDA and CDR2 SQIVND (reference sequence). CDR3 in DNA: TGTGCCAGTGGAGGGATGGGCTCTGAGCAGTTCTTC. The encoded protein is CASGGMGSEQFF. Drawing the rest from reference TRBV19 and TRBJ2-1, the complete variable domain is DGGITQSPKYLFRKEGQNVTLSCEQNLNHDAMYWYRQDPGQGLRLIYYSQIVNDFQKGDIAEGYSVSREKKESFPLTVTSAQKNPTAFYLCASGGMGSEQFFGPGTRLTVL.

The chain employs TRBV29-1 and TRBJ1-1, with a tentative D call TRBD1 (6 bases). This CDR3 is 13 amino acids long. The germline V gene has CDR1 SQVTM and CDR2 ANQGSEA. The germline V and J ends were trimmed by 6 bases and 0 bases, with 11 bases remaining between them. The CDR3 sequence is CSVNRALNTEAFF. The DNA for the CDR3 is TGCAGCGTAAACAGGGCGTTGAACACTGAAGCTTTCTTT.

The chain employs TRBV5-1 and TRBJ2-7; tentative D call: TRBD2 (6 bases). Germline CDR1 SGHRS, CDR2 YFSETQ. This CDR3 spans 13 amino acids. The V end was cut by 4 bases, the J end by 3 bases, with 11 bases between. The DNA of the CDR3 is TGCGCCAGCAGCGAGGGACTCGGCTACGAGCAGTACTTC. As protein: CASSEGLGYEQYF.

This clone was counted only a few times. The rearrangement joins TRBV7-3 to TRBJ2-1; D gene unclear. In germline, CDR1 is SGHTA, CDR2 FQGTGA. V was cut by 3 bases and J by 1 base, with 10 bases left in between. The CDR3 runs to 15 residues. CDR3 nucleotide sequence: TGTGCCAGCAGCTTTTCAGGCATTTCCTACAATGAGCAGTTCTTC. It yields the protein CASSFSGISYNEQFF.

The J gene is TRBJ2-5, the V gene TRBV5-1, with a tentative D call TRBD2 (5 bases). The CDR3 has 15 amino acids. The V gene's germline CDR1 is SGHRS and CDR2 YFSETQ. Trimming pared 0 bases from V and 2 bases from J, leaving 11 bases between. CDR3 sequence (DNA): TGCGCCAGCAGCTTGGATGCGGGCCAACAAGAGACCCAGTACTTC. This sequence encodes CASSLDAGQQETQYF.